This entry lists 25 T cell receptor beta chains sequenced from one sample in a study of human versus mouse CDR3 diversity and MHC coevolution. TCRdb keeps only in-frame clones here, not all; method: immunoSEQ multiplex PCR. This sample carries roughly 81,000 clones, 93% of them seen once, and the ten largest clones take more than 1.1%. Sequenced input: naive CD4+ T cells from blood. The subset was: CD45RO-negative CD62L-positive naive CD4 T cells. These receptors were taken from a person between 25 and 70 years old in good health.

This chain links TRBV30 with TRBJ1-4, with D tentatively TRBD1 (5 bases). The CDR3 runs to 14 residues. V was pared by 7 bases and J by 7 bases, with 19 bases between. Germline CDR1 GTSNPN, CDR2 SVGIG (reference sequence). CDR3 protein: CASAIGGVGEKLFF. The CDR3 DNA follows: TGTGCCTCCGCAATCGGGGGTGTTGGTGAAAAACTGTTTTTT.

This clone was counted a single time. The CDR3: CASTSVGLDNEQFF. CDR3 in DNA: TGTGCCAGCACCTCGGTGGGACTAGACAATGAGCAGTTCTTC. The V call is TRBV7-9, the J call TRBJ2-1; 8 bases line up with TRBD2. The CDR3 extends over 14 amino acids. Germline CDR1 is SEHNR and CDR2 is FQNEAQ (reference sequence). Unmatched junction bases numbered 7, after V lost 7 bases and J lost 5 bases.

The rearrangement joins TRBV10-3 to TRBJ2-7; 9 bases line up with TRBD1. J was trimmed by 5 bases and V by 10 bases; bases with no gene match: 9. The CDR3 is made up of 13 amino acids. Germline CDR1 and CDR2: ENHRY and SYGVKD. CDR3 in amino acids: CATTGTGRNEQYF. As DNA, the CDR3 is TGTGCCACCACCGGGACAGGGAGGAACGAGCAGTACTTC.

This chain links TRBV19 with TRBJ2-1, with 7 bases fitting TRBD1. V lost 5 bases, J lost 7 bases, and 5 bases stayed unmatched. The germline V gene has CDR1 LNHDA and CDR2 SQIVND (reference sequence). CDR3 size: 13 residues. The CDR3 region has the DNA TGTGCCAGTAGTCAGGGGGAAAGGAATGAGCAGTTCTTC. Translating gives CASSQGERNEQFF.

This clone was observed a single time. The rearrangement links TRBV28 to TRBJ2-7, with unresolved D. The germline CDR1 and CDR2 sequences are MDHEN and SYDVKM. Trimming removed 3 bases from V and 5 bases from J, with 14 bases in between. CDR3 length equals 14 residues. The CDR3 sequence is CASSLSMMAHEQYF. DNA for the CDR3: TGTGCCAGCAGTTTGTCGATGATGGCCCACGAGCAGTACTTC.

The rearrangement joins TRBV9 to TRBJ2-3, with D uncertain. Germline V gene lookup returns CDR1 SGDLS and CDR2 YYNGEE. The length of the CDR3 is 16 residues. V lost 0 bases and J 0 bases, leaving 11 bases between the germline ends. The CDR3 nucleotides read TGTGCCAGCAGCGTAGAACACGGGTCAAGCACAGATACGCAGTATTTT. Protein product: CASSVEHGSSTDTQYF.

The chain is built from TRBV30 and TRBJ2-3; a weak D match, TRBD2 (6 bases). The CDR3 runs to 14 residues. Germline V lookup: CDR1 GTSNPN, CDR2 SVGIG (reference sequence). The V end lost 5 bases, the J end lost 1 base, and 13 bases lay between the germline ends. The CDR3 coding sequence is TGTGCCTGGTGGAGGGAGCTGGGCACAGATACGCAGTATTTT. Translated, it gives CAWWRELGTDTQYF.

The rearrangement uses TRBV6-5 and TRBJ2-7; 8 positions match TRBD2. Germline values: CDR1 MNHEY, CDR2 SVGAGI. Trimming cost V 3 bases and J 2 bases; bases outside gene matches: 3. CDR3 length: 14 amino acids. The CDR3 spells CASSYAGGPYEQYF. In DNA, the CDR3 is TGTGCCAGCAGTTATGCGGGAGGTCCCTACGAGCAGTACTTC.

The rearrangement joins TRBV27 to TRBJ2-7, with TRBD1 identical over 8 bases. The CDR3 runs to 15 residues. Germline trimming cut 5 bases from V and 6 bases from J; bases unmatched to any gene: 12. CDR1 and CDR2 from the germline V gene are MNHEY and SMNVEV (reference sequence). The CDR3 sequence is CASSPLHIGQGEQYF. In DNA, the CDR3 is TGTGCCAGCAGTCCCCTCCACATCGGACAGGGCGAGCAGTACTTC.

This chain uses TRBV27 with TRBJ1-4; 8 nucleotides line up with TRBD1. Germline V gene data show CDR1 as MNHEY and CDR2 as SMNVEV (reference sequence). Trimming removed 6 bases from V and 5 bases from J; junction bases left unmatched: 2. The CDR3 is made up of 13 amino acids. The CDR3 loop is CASRRQGNEKLFF. CDR3 in DNA: TGTGCCAGCAGGAGACAGGGGAATGAAAAACTGTTTTTT.

This rearrangement joins TRBV4-2 to TRBJ1-2, with TRBD1 identical over 7 bases. Trimming removed 2 bases from V and 4 bases from J; junction bases left unmatched: 4. Germline lookup yields CDR1 LGHNA and CDR2 YNFKEQ. The CDR3 extends over 14 amino acids. The chain's CDR3 is CASSQTRDSYGYTF. The CDR3 nucleotides read TGTGCCAGCAGCCAAACCCGGGACAGCTATGGCTACACCTTC.

The rearrangement uses TRBV7-2 and TRBJ2-1; 7 nucleotides line up with TRBD2. J gave up 4 bases and V 4 bases, and 13 bases lay outside the gene matches. The germline gives CDR1 SGHTA, CDR2 FQGNSA. This CDR3 has 17 amino acids. CDR3 region: CASSSFTLADTYNEQFF. CDR3 nucleotide sequence: TGTGCCAGCAGCTCGTTTACTCTAGCGGATACTTACAATGAGCAGTTCTTC.

V is TRBV7-9 and J is TRBJ2-1, with 10 positions matching TRBD2. Germline lookup yields CDR1 SEHNR and CDR2 FQNEAQ (reference sequence). Trimming at V came to 4 bases and at J to 6 bases, leaving 6 bases not matched to a gene. This CDR3 region has 15 residues. CDR3 in DNA: TGTGCCAGCAGCTCGAGCGGGAGGGCTCCCAATGAGCAGTTCTTC. Protein: CASSSSGRAPNEQFF. The variable domain in full, with the rest retrieved from reference TRBV7-9 and TRBJ2-1, is DTGVSQNPRHKITKRGQNVTFRCDPISEHNRLYWYRQTLGQGPEFLTYFQNEAQLEKSRLLSDRFSAERPKGSFSTLEIQRTEQGDSAMYLCASSSSGRAPNEQFFGPGTRLTVL.

The CDR3 DNA is TGCAGCGTTGGACAAAACACAGATACGCAGTATTTT. This translates into CSVGQNTDTQYF. V and J are TRBV29-1 and TRBJ2-3, with no clear D. The CDR3 runs to 12 residues. Trimming cost V 4 bases and J 2 bases, with 7 bases left between them. The V gene's germline CDR1 is SQVTM and CDR2 ANQGSEA.

The J gene is TRBJ2-1, the V gene TRBV11-2, with D possibly TRBD2 on 5 matching bases. Germline lookup yields CDR1 SGHAT and CDR2 FQNNGV. The CDR3 sequence is 14 residues long. Trimming took off 3 bases at V and 12 bases at J, with 18 bases between the two ends. The chain's CDR3 is CASSFPLRGRRQFF. The CDR3 DNA sequence: TGTGCCAGCAGCTTCCCCCTACGGGGTCGCAGGCAGTTCTTC.

This sequence joins TRBV7-2 and TRBJ1-2; 7 bases map to TRBD1. The length of the CDR3 is 14 residues. V dropped 8 bases and J dropped 4; count of bases not matched to a gene: 10. Germline V CDR1 and CDR2: SGHTA, FQGNSA. The CDR3 here is CASPQGTDLYGYTF. Here the CDR3 DNA reads TGTGCCAGCCCACAGGGGACGGACCTCTATGGCTACACCTTC.

The V gene is TRBV19, the J gene TRBJ2-4; tentatively, D is TRBD2 (6 bases). The V end lost 5 bases, the J end lost 4 bases, and 15 bases lay between the germline ends. This CDR3 spans 15 amino acids. From germline, CDR1 is LNHDA and CDR2 SQIVND (reference sequence). CDR3 DNA sequence: TGTGCCAGTAGTTTAGGGGTGGGGGGTAAAAACATTCAGTACTTC. Protein: CASSLGVGGKNIQYF.

The gene calls are TRBV28 and TRBJ2-6; 11 bases fit TRBD2. The length of the CDR3 is 19 residues. Germline-derived CDR1 and CDR2 are MDHEN and SYDVKM. V lost 4 bases and J lost 0; bases outside the gene matches: 8. The DNA of the CDR3 is TGTGCCAGCAGTTCCAGGACTAGCGGGTCCTCCTCTGGGGCCAACGTCCTGACTTTC. Amino acids: CASSSRTSGSSSGANVLTF. The whole variable domain, filled in from reference TRBV28 and TRBJ2-6, reads DVKVTQSSRYLVKRTGEKVFLECVQDMDHENMFWYRQDPGLGLRLIYFSYDVKMKEKGDIPEGYSVSREKKERFSLILESASTNQTSMYLCASSSRTSGSSSGANVLTFGAGSRLTVL.

V usage is TRBV19 and J usage is TRBJ1-1; D perhaps matches TRBD1 (5 bases). Germline CDR1 is LNHDA and CDR2 is SQIVND (reference sequence). There are 14 residues in the CDR3. Trimming shortened V by 7 bases and J by 4 bases, and 16 bases separated the two germline ends. The CDR3, as DNA: TGTGCCAGTACCCCCCGGGGGGGGACCACTGAAGCTTTCTTT. Translated, it gives CASTPRGGTTEAFF.

The chain joins TRBV9 to TRBJ1-2; TRBD1 aligns across 9 bases. The CDR3 totals 16 residues. The ends lost 4 bases at V and 3 bases at J; junction bases unmatched: 10. The germline V gene has CDR1 SGDLS and CDR2 YYNGEE. The CDR3 protein is CASSSSDRGFYYGYTF. CDR3 bases: TGTGCCAGCAGCTCCTCTGACAGGGGGTTCTACTATGGCTACACCTTC.

The rearrangement uses TRBV7-2 and TRBJ2-7, with TRBD2 matching over 7 bases. From germline, CDR1 is SGHTA and CDR2 FQGNSA. The CDR3 totals 13 residues. After removal of 3 bases from V and 4 bases from J, the junction contained 3 bases not matched to a gene. This chain's CDR3 is CASSLGGPYEQYF. The CDR3 DNA is TGTGCCAGCAGCTTGGGAGGGCCTTACGAGCAGTACTTC.

The chain is built from TRBV5-1 and TRBJ1-2; D is ambiguous. The CDR3 consists of 13 residues. The ends were cut back, 3 bases at V and 6 bases at J, with 12 bases in the middle. Germline CDR1 is SGHRS and CDR2 is YFSETQ. This CDR3 reads CASSSQRNDGYTF. CDR3 nucleotide sequence: TGCGCCAGCAGCTCCCAGCGGAATGATGGCTACACCTTC.

This clone was seen more than once but under ten times. The rearrangement joins TRBV5-8 to TRBJ1-4; 7 nucleotides line up with TRBD1. Germline V gene lookup returns CDR1 SGHTS and CDR2 YDEGEE. The CDR3 covers 14 residues. The J segment lost 3 bases and the V segment lost 4 bases, leaving 3 bases of the junction unmatched. CDR3 sequence: CASSRTGSNEKLFF. The DNA of the CDR3 is TGTGCCAGCAGCCGGACAGGCTCTAATGAAAAACTGTTTTTT.

This chain joins TRBV9 and TRBJ2-2; D might be TRBD2 (6 bases). The V gene lost 3 bases and the J gene lost 2 bases, with 11 bases spanning the gap. Germline CDR1 and CDR2: SGDLS and YYNGEE. This CDR3 spans 15 amino acids. CDR3 sequence: CASSDGTSNTGELFF. The CDR3 DNA follows: TGTGCCAGCAGCGACGGGACTTCTAACACCGGGGAGCTGTTTTTT.

The V gene is TRBV19, the J gene TRBJ2-7, with 10 positions matching TRBD2. Per germline, CDR1 LNHDA and CDR2 SQIVND (reference sequence). With 3 bases clipped from V and 5 bases from J, the junction kept 7 bases outside the gene matches. The CDR3 loop spans 15 amino acids. Here the CDR3 DNA reads TGTGCCAGTAGTATTCTAGCGGGAGATATCAACGAGCAGTACTTC. Its translation: CASSILAGDINEQYF.